This record looks at one T cell receptor beta chain sequence and its context. Method: immunoSEQ multiplex PCR; TCRdb's copy keeps in-frame clones and lacks some. The sample contains about 58,000 clones, over 65% of which appear only once. This record comes from a study of OX40 agonist ivuxolimab in advanced cancers. Study summary: The drug used for patients, ivuxolimab, was an agonistic anti-OX40 (CD134) antibody. Of the participants, around 39% had some prior anti-PD-1, anti-PD-L1 or anti-CTLA-4 therapy, which was allowed.

The CDR3 has 12 amino acids. In germline, CDR1 is GTSNPN, CDR2 SVGIG (reference sequence). V lost 5 bases, J lost 4 bases, and 8 bases lay in between. The sequence was obtained from an adult with an advanced solid tumor such as melanoma, head and neck, liver or kidney cancer. The rearrangement links TRBV30 to TRBJ2-2; no clear D. Sequences were derived from CD4+ or CD8+ T cells sorted from blood, sampled in a trial of the OX40 agonist ivuxolimab. The CDR3 loop reads CAWWYGTGELFF. In nucleotides, the CDR3 is TGTGCCTGGTGGTATGGCACCGGGGAGCTGTTTTTT.